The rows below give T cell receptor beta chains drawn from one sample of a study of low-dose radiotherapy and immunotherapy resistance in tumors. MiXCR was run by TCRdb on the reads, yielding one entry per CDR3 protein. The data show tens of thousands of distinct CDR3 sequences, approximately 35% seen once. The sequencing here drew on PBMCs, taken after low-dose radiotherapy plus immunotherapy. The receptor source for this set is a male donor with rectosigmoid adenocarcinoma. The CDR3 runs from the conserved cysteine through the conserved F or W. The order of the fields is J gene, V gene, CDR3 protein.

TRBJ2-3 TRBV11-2 CASSSTWGSDTDTQYF
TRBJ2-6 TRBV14 CASSQAGANVLTF
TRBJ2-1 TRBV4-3 CASSQVVISGQFF
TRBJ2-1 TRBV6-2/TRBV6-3 CASSYGGLAGGNEQFF
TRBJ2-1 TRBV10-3 CAISVVLVSNEQFF
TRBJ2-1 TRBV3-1 CASSQRTSHNEQFF
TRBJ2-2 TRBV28 CASSFGQGGTGELFF
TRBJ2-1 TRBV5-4 CASSLEIAGAYNEQFF
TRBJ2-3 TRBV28 CASGHLPAGTSGVDTQYF
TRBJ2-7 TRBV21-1 CASSTKLQEWDSSSYEQYF
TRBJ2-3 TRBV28 CASSLQPGTDTQYF
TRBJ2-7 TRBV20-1 CSARDYELGLTYEQYF
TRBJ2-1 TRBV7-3 CASSRIPGLDNEQFF
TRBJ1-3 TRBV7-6 CASSATGAGNTIYF
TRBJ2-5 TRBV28 CASTKNRGPNSFQETQYF
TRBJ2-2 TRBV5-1 CASSFRTGGPTGELFF
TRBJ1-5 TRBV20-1 CSAPQRSSNQPQHF
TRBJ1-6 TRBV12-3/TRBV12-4 CASSPGQTNSPLHF
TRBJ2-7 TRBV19 CASSISGTGAYEQYF
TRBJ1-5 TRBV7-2 CASSLDSGSNQPQHF
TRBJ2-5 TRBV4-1 CASAEVGVQETQYF
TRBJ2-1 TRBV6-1 CASREDASAGEQFF
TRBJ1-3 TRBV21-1 CASSKGLGDGNTIYF
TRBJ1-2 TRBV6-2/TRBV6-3 CASSYSETDGYTF
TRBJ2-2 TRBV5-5 CASSLAFQGTLNQNTGELFF
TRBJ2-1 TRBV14 CASSQGNLLMTQQFF
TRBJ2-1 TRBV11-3 CASSLETRASSSYNEQFF
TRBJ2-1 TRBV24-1 CATAPGSGLNEQFF
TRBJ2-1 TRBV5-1 CASSLEGGASSYNEQFF
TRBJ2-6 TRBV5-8 CASSPETGRGANVLTF
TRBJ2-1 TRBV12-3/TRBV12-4 CASRPGTGLEQFF
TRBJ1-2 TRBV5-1 CASSLDTYYGYTF
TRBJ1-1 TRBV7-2 CASSAGPKNTEAFF
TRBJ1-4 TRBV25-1 CASSEGTGGQEKLFF
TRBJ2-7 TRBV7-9 CASSFTRGGFYEQYF
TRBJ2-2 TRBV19 CASSEPNTGELFF
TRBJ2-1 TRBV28 CASSRPGLAGDEQFF
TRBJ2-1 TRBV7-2 CASSFSGTRAYNEQFF
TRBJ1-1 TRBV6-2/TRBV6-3 CASSSKENTEAFF
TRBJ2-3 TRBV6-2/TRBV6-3 CASRSSTDTQYF
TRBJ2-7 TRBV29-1 CSAMGGQNYEQYF
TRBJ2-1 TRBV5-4 CASSQTPNSYNEQFF
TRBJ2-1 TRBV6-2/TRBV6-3 CASSYQGNEQFF
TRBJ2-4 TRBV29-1 CSVEETGVGGIQYF
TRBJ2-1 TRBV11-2 CASSLEGYEQFF
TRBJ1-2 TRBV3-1 CASSQEGRRGRDGYTF
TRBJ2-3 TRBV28 CASSSSGVRDTQYF
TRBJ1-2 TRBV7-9 CASSLNRGYSHTF
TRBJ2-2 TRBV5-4 CASRPGTGTGELFF
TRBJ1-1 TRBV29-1 CSVQPRNTEAFF
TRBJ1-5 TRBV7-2 CASSLQGPRAGQPQHF
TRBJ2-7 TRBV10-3 CAISEPGTGLDYEQYF
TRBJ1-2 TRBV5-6 CASFLRQVNYGYTF
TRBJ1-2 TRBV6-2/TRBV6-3 CASSQGYGYTF
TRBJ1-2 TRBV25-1 CASSQQGAYGYTF